The 5 T cell receptor beta chains below were found in one sample sequenced in a study of T cells in localized non-small cell lung cancer. Generated by immunoSEQ multiplex PCR, the TCRdb table keeps only in-frame clones and is missing some. The table records around 83,000 clones, about 78% of them present only once. The sequenced sample was PBMCs, obtained before any cancer treatment. These receptors originate from a man aged 40 to 70 with stage II squamous cell lung carcinoma.

The V and J genes are TRBV30 and TRBJ2-3, with 15 bases identical to TRBD2. The junction had 19 bases not matched to a gene; V was cut back by 0 bases and J by 0 bases. This CDR3 spans 23 amino acids. The germline V gene encodes CDR1 GTSNPN and CDR2 SVGIG (reference sequence). The CDR3, as DNA: TGTGCCTGGAGTGTACGTGGACTAGCGGGGGGGTCGGTCTGGTATTCAAGCACAGATACGCAGTATTTT. Amino acids: CAWSVRGLAGGSVWYSSTDTQYF.

This clone has more than one count but fewer than ten. The genes are TRBV5-1 and TRBJ2-3, with a weak D call TRBD2 (6 bases). V lost 0 bases to trimming and J lost 2 bases, with 10 bases between them. This CDR3 is 15 amino acids long. The germline V gene encodes CDR1 SGHRS and CDR2 YFSETQ. The CDR3 spells CASSLVGGVTDTQYF. The CDR3 DNA reads TGCGCCAGCAGCTTGGTCGGGGGAGTCACAGATACGCAGTATTTT.

The chain recombines TRBV5-4 with TRBJ2-7; D might be TRBD2 (6 bases). Germline V gives CDR1 SGHNT, CDR2 YYREEE (reference sequence). V was pared by 4 bases and J by 5 bases, with 16 bases between. The CDR3 is made up of 14 amino acids. The CDR3 protein is CASSGGASGDEQYF. CDR3 bases: TGTGCCAGCAGCGGCGGGGCATCGGGGGACGAGCAGTACTTC.

This clone has just one count. The V gene is TRBV5-6, the J gene TRBJ2-7, with a possible D match to TRBD1 (5 bases). This CDR3 spans 15 amino acids. Trimming stripped 1 base from V and 1 base from J, with 12 bases between. The germline V gene has CDR1 SGHDT and CDR2 YYEEEE. The CDR3, as DNA: TGTGCCAGCAGCTTGAGGGGAAGGGTGTCCTACGAGCAGTACTTC. Amino acid sequence: CASSLRGRVSYEQYF.

The genes are TRBV7-2 and TRBJ2-2, with TRBD1 identical over 9 bases. The CDR3 covers 18 residues. Trimming at V came to 5 bases and at J to 6 bases, leaving 16 bases not matched to a gene. CDR1 and CDR2 from the germline V gene are SGHTA and FQGNSA. The CDR3 region is CASSRFRIGQGTAGELFF. The CDR3 DNA follows: TGTGCCAGCAGCCGATTCCGCATCGGACAGGGGACCGCCGGGGAGCTGTTTTTT.